These 3 T cell receptor beta chains came from one sample sequenced in a study of beta chain features in type 1 diabetes. The whole isolated RNA underwent reverse transcription, so sequencing captured expressed TCRB transcripts. Libraries were prepared by immunoSEQ multiplex PCR; TCRdb keeps only in-frame clonotypes and omits some of them. The repertoire holds fewer than 550,000 clones, with roughly 11% as singletons. The sequenced material came from naive CD4+ T cells from blood. The receptors were gathered from a woman under 30 in good health.

The chain employs TRBV6-5 and TRBJ2-7, with 7 bases identical to TRBD2. The CDR3 sequence is 15 residues long. Germline CDR1 reads MNHEY; CDR2 reads SVGAGI. The V segment lost 5 bases and the J segment 0 bases; nucleotides outside the gene matches: 7. Written as DNA, the CDR3 is TGTGCCAGCAGTAAGACTAGCCATAGCTCCTACGAGCAGTACGTC. Translation: CASSKTSHSSYEQYV.

This clone was picked up a small number of times. The chain employs TRBV9 and TRBJ2-5, with TRBD2 matching 8 bases. The germline V gene encodes CDR1 SGDLS and CDR2 YYNGEE. Trimming took 0 bases from V and 6 from J; bases not matched to a gene: 1. CDR3 length: 13 residues. The CDR3 is CASSVVAGKTQYF. CDR3 DNA sequence: TGTGCCAGCAGCGTAGTAGCGGGGAAGACCCAGTACTTC.

This clone showed up just a few times. The chain combines TRBV29-1 with TRBJ2-1; 9 bases are shared with TRBD2. This CDR3 contains 16 residues. Germline CDR1 and CDR2: SQVTM and ANQGSEA. V shed 3 bases, J shed 7 bases, and the junction held 13 bases outside the gene matches. CDR3 amino acids: CSVDVLWAGGPNEQFF. The CDR3 DNA reads TGCAGCGTTGACGTCCTGTGGGCGGGAGGGCCGAATGAGCAGTTCTTC.